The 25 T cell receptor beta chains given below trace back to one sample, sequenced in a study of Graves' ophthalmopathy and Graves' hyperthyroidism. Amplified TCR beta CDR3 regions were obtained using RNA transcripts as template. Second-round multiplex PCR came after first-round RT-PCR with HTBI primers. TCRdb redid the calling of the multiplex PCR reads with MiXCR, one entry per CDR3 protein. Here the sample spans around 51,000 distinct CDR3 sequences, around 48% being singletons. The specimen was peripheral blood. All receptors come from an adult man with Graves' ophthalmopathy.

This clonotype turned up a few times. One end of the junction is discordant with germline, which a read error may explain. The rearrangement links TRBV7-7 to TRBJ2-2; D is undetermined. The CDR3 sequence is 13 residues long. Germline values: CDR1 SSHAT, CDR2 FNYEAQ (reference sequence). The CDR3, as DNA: TGTGCTAGCAGCAAGCTAACCGCCGGGGAGCTGTTTTTT. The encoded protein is CASSKLTAGELFF.

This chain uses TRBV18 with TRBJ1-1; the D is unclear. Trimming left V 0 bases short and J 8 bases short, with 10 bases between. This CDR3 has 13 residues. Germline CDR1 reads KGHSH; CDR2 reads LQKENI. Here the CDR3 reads CASSPPSRAEAFF. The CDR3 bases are TGTGCCAGCTCACCACCTTCTCGTGCAGAAGCTTTCTTT. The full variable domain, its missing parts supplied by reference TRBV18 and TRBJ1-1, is NAGVMQNPRHLVRRRGQEARLRCSPMKGHSHVYWYRQLPEEGLKFMVYLQKENIIDESGMPKERFSAEFPKEGPSILRIQQVVRGDSAAYFCASSPPSRAEAFFGQGTRLTVV.

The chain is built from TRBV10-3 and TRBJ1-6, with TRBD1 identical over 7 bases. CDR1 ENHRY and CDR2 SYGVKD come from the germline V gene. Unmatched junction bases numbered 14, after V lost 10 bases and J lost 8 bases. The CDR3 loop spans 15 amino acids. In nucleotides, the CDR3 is TGTGCCACGGGGAAGGATGGGACAGCCGATTCACCCCTCCACTTT. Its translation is CATGKDGTADSPLHF.

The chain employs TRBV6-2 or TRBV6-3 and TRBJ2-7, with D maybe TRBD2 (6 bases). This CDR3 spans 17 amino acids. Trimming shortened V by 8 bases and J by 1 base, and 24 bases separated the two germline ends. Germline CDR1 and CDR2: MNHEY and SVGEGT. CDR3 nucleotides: TGTGCCAGCTCACCACCGGTGGGACTGGGGGATTCCTACGAGCAGTACTTC. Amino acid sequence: CASSPPVGLGDSYEQYF.

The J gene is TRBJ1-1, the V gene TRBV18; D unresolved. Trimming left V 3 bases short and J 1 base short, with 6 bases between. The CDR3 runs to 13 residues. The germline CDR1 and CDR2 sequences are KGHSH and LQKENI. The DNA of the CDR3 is TGTGCCAGCTCACCCAAGACGAACACTGAAGCTTTCTTT. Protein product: CASSPKTNTEAFF.

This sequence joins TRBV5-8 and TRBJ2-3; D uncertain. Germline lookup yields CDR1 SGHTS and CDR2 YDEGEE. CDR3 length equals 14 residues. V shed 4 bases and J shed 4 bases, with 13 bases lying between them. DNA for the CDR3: TGTGCCAGCAGCCGCCTGGGAACGGCAGATACGCAGTATTTT. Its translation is CASSRLGTADTQYF.

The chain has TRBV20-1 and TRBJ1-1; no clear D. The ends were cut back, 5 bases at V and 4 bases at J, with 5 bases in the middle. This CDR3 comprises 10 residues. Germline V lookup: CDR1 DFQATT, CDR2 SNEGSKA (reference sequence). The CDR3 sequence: CSAESTEAFF. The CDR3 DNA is TGCAGTGCTGAGAGCACTGAAGCTTTCTTT.

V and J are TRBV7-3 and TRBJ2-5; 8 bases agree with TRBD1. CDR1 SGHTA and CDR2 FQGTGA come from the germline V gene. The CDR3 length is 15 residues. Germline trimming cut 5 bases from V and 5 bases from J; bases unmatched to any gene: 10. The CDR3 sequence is CASSPHRGVGETQYF. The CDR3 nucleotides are TGTGCCAGCAGCCCCCACAGGGGGGTAGGGGAGACCCAGTACTTC.

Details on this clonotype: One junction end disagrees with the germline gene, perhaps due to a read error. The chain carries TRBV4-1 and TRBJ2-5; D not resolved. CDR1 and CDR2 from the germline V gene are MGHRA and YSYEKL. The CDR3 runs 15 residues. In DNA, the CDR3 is TGCGCCAGCAGCCAAGTTGGCCTAAACCAGGAGACCCGGTACTTC. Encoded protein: CASSQVGLNQETRYF.

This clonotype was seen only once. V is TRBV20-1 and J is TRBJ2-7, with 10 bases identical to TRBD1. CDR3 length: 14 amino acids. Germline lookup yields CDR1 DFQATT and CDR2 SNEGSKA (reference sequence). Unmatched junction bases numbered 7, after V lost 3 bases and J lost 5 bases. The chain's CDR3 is CSASRQGAQNEQYF. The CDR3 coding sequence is TGCAGTGCTAGCCGACAGGGGGCGCAAAACGAGCAGTACTTC.

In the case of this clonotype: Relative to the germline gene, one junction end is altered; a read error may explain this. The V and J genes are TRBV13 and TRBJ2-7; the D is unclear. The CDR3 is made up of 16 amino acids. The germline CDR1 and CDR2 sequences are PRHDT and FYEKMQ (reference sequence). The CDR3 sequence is CASSRSVRLIIYVQHF. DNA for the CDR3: TGTGCCAGCAGCCGGTCGGTCAGGCTTATCATCTACGTGCAGCACTTC.

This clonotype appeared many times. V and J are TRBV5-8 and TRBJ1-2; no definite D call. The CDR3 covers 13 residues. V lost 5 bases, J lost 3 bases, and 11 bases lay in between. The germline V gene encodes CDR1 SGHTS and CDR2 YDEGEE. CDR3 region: CASRIQDDYGYTF. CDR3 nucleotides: TGTGCCAGCAGGATTCAGGACGACTATGGCTACACCTTC.

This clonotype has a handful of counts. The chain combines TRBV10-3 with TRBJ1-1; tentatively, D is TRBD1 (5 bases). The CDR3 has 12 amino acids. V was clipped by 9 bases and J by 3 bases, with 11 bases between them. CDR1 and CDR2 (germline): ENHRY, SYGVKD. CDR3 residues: CAIRGGDTEAFF. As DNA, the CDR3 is TGTGCCATAAGGGGCGGCGACACTGAAGCTTTCTTT.

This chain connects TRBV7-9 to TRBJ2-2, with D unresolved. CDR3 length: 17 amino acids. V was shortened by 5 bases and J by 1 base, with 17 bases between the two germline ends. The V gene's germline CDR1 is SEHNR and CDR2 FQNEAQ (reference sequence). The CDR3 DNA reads TGTGCCAGCAGCGGGCCTCTCGGCCCAGGGAACACCGGGGAGCTGTTTTTT. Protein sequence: CASSGPLGPGNTGELFF.

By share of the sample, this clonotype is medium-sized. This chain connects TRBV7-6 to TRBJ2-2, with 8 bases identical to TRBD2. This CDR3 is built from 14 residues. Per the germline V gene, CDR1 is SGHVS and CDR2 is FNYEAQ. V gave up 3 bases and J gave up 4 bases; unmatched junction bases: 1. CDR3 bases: TGTGCCAGCAGCTTGAGCGGGAGCACCGGGGAGCTGTTTTTT. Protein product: CASSLSGSTGELFF.

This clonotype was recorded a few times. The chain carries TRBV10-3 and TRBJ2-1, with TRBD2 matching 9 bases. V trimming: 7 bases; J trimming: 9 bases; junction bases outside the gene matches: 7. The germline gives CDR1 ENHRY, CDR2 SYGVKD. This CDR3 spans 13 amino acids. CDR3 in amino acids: CAINGGRAFEQFF. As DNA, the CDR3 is TGTGCCATCAATGGCGGGAGGGCCTTTGAGCAGTTCTTC.

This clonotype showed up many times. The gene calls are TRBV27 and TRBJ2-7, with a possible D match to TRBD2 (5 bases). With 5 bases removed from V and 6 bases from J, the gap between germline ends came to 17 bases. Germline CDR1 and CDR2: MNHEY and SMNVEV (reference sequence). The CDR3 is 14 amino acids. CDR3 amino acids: CASSPTVIGLEQYF. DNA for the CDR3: TGTGCCAGCAGTCCAACAGTTATCGGACTCGAGCAGTACTTC.

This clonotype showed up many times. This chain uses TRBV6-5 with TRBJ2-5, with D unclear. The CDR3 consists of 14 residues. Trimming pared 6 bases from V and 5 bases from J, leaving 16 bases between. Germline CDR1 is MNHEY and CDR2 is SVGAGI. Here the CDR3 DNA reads TGTGCCAGCAGGAAAGGACGAAGCTGGGAGACCCAGTACTTC. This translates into CASRKGRSWETQYF.

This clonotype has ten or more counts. CDR3 region: CASSQDSGSRGTQYF. The DNA for the CDR3 is TGTGCCAGCAGCCAAGACAGCGGGAGCCGAGGGACCCAGTACTTC. The J gene is TRBJ2-5, the V gene TRBV4-2; 8 nucleotides agree with TRBD2. V was pared by 0 bases and J by 7 bases, with 7 bases of the junction left unmatched. The CDR3 consists of 15 residues. CDR1 and CDR2 (germline): LGHNA, YNFKEQ.

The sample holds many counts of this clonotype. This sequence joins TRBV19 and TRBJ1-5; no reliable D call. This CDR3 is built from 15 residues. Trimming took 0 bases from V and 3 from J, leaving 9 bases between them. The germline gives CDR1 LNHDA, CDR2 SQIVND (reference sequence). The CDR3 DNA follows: TGTGCCAGTAGTATAGAGCGACGGATCAATCAGCCCCAGCATTTT. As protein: CASSIERRINQPQHF.

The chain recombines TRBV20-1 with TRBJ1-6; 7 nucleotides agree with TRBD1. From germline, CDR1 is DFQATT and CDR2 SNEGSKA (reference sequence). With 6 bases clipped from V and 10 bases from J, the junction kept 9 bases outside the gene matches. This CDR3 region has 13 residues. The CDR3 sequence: CSARDSLYSPLHF. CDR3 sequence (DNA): TGCAGTGCGAGGGACAGCCTCTACTCACCCCTCCACTTT.

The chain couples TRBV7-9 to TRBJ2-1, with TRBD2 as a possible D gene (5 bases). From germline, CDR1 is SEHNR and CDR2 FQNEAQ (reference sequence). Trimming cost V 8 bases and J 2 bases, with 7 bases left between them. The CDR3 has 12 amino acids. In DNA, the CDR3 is TGTGCCAGCGGGAGAACCTACAATGAGCAGTTCTTC. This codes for CASGRTYNEQFF.

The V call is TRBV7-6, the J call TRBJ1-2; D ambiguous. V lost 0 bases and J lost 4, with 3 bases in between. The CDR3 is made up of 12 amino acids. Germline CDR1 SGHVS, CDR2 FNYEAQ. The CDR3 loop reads CASSLATYGYTF. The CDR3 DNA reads TGTGCCAGCAGCTTAGCAACCTATGGCTACACCTTC.

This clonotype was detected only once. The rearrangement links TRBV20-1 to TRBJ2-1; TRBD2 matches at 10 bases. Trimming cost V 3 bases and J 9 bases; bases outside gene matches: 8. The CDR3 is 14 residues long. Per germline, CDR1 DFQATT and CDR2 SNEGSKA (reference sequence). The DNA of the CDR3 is TGCAGTGCTAGGACTAGCGGGCCAACGGGTGAGCAGTTCTTC. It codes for CSARTSGPTGEQFF.

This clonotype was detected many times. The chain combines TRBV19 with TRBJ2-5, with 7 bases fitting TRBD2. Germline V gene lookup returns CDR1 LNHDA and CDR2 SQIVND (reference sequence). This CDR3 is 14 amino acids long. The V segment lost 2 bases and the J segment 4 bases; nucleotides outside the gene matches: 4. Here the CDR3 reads CASSIRASGETQYF. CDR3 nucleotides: TGTGCCAGTAGTATAAGGGCTAGCGGAGAGACCCAGTACTTC.